This T cell receptor (beta chain) was obtained from a study of blood T cell repertoires in COVID-19. Data came from immunoSEQ multiplex PCR; TCRdb stores just in-frame clones and leaves some out. In the table there are about 350,000 clones, approximately 89% of which are singletons. Per germline, CDR1 MDHEN and CDR2 SYDVKM. The CDR3 length is 15 residues. V lost 5 bases to trimming and J lost 0 bases, with 14 bases between them. Sequenced input: peripheral blood. The receptor was isolated from a woman in her fifties or sixties with COVID-19, enrolled during active disease. The genes are TRBV28 and TRBJ2-7; tentatively, D is TRBD2 (6 bases). CDR3 nucleotide sequence: TGTGCCAGCAGTCCTCCCGGGGGAATCTCCTACGAGCAGTACTTC. Translated, it gives CASSPPGGISYEQYF. Full variable domain (remainder filled in from reference TRBV28 and TRBJ2-7): DVKVTQSSRYLVKRTGEKVFLECVQDMDHENMFWYRQDPGLGLRLIYFSYDVKMKEKGDIPEGYSVSREKKERFSLILESASTNQTSMYLCASSPPGGISYEQYFGPGTRLTVT.